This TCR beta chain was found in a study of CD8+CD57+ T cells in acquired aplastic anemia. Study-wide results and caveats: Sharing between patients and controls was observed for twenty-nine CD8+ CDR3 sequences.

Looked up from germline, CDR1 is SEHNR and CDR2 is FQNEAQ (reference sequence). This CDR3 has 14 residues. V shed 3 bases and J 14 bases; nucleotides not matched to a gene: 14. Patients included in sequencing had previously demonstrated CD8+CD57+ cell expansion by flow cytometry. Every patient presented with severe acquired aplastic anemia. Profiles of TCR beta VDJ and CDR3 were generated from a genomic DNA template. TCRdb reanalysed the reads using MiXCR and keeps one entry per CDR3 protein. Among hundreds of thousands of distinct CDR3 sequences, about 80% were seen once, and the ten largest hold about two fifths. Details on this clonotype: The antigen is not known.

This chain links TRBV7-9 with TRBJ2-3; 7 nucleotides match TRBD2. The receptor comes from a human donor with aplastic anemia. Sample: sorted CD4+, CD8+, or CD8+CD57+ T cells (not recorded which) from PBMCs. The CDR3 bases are TGTGCCAGCAGCTTTGCTAGCGGACCGAATAGGTCGTATTTT. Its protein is CASSFASGPNRSYF.